The 2 T cell receptor beta chains below all came from one sample that was sequenced in a study of blood T cells in healthy people across ages. Next came a second PCR, run for about 7 to 12 cycles, which used a sample-barcoded 5' primer along with a J-beta primer mix. Each CDR3 protein gets one entry after TCRdb re-called the 5' RACE reads with MiXCR. The sample lists over 1,300,000 distinct CDR3 sequences, almost 60% seen once, with 6.5% to 8.5% in the top ten. Sequenced sample: blood. The receptors stem from a man aged 18 to 35 in good health.

J is TRBJ2-4 and V is TRBV5-1, with a possible D match to TRBD1 (6 bases). The J call is doubtful: the DNA matches TRBJ2-7 better. CDR3 length: 14 residues. Germline-derived CDR1 and CDR2 are SGHRS and YFSETQ. The CDR3 nucleotides are TGCGCCAGCAGCTTGGAGGGACATCCCCACGAGCAGTACTTC. It specifies CASSLEGHPHEQYF.

This clonotype showed up just a few times. The chain carries TRBV12-3 or TRBV12-4 and TRBJ2-7; 12 nucleotides agree with TRBD2. This CDR3 is 18 amino acids long. J gave up 6 bases and V 1 base, and 13 bases lay outside the gene matches. CDR3 in amino acids: CASSLVWASGRATFEQYF. CDR3 nucleotides: TGTGCCAGCAGTTTAGTTTGGGCTAGCGGGAGGGCGACCTTCGAGCAGTACTTC.